This TCR beta chain was captured by sequencing in a study of T cell responses to AZD1222 COVID-19 vaccine. Second-dose intervals near 4 or 12 weeks were combined. Assay used: immunoSEQ multiplex PCR; TCRdb lists only in-frame clones, some missing. Of some 280,000 clones in the sample, about 94% are singletons; the top ten hold around 0.6%. The CDR3 consists of 16 residues. Germline CDR1 is MDHEN and CDR2 is SYDVKM. The V and J ends lost 3 bases and 0 bases respectively, with 12 bases between them. This TCR came from an adult who received the AZD1222 COVID-19 vaccine. The sample was peripheral blood, taken 28 days after the second AZD1222 dose. The J gene is TRBJ2-1, the V gene TRBV28; D is undetermined. The CDR3 loop is CASSLVAEFSYNEQFF. CDR3 nucleotides: TGTGCCAGCAGTTTGGTGGCAGAATTCTCCTACAATGAGCAGTTCTTC.